One sample yielded the 24 T cell receptor beta chains listed below, sequenced in a study of neurological immune-mediated disorders. TCRdb independently ran MiXCR on the 5' RACE reads; one entry per CDR3 protein. The sample lists around 40,000 distinct CDR3 sequences, around 7.2% occurring once. Input material: CD4+ T cells from blood. The origin of the receptors is a man between 50 and 59 years old in good health.

The sample holds many counts of this clonotype. Here the CDR3 reads CSVELGTSYNEQFF. For the CDR3, the DNA is TGCAGCGTTGAGCTCGGAACCTCCTACAATGAGCAGTTCTTC. The chain uses TRBV29-1 and TRBJ2-1; D not resolved. The CDR3 is 14 amino acids. CDR1 is SQVTM and CDR2 is ANQGSEA in the germline V gene. With 3 bases removed from V and 0 bases from J, the gap between germline ends came to 9 bases.

The table lists this clonotype with many counts. The rearrangement uses TRBV9 and TRBJ2-7; 7 nucleotides align to TRBD1. Looked up from germline, CDR1 is SGDLS and CDR2 is YYNGEE. The V segment lost 1 base and the J segment 3 bases; nucleotides outside the gene matches: 7. The CDR3 length is 15 residues. Here the CDR3 DNA reads TGTGCCAGCAGCGTACAGGGAACAGGGGTCTACGAGCAGTACTTC. It specifies CASSVQGTGVYEQYF.

In this sample, this clonotype turned up many times. The V and J genes are TRBV9 and TRBJ1-1; tentatively, D is TRBD1 (5 bases). V lost 6 bases to trimming and J lost 3 bases, with 21 bases between them. The CDR3 loop spans 16 amino acids. Per germline, CDR1 SGDLS and CDR2 YYNGEE. The CDR3 region has the DNA TGTGCCAGCAACCGGGACGCGGATCTGGGGTACACTGAAGCTTTCTTT. Translating it yields CASNRDADLGYTEAFF.

Ten or more counts support this clonotype. This chain uses TRBV7-7 with TRBJ2-3; 11 positions match TRBD2. With 7 bases clipped from V and 6 bases from J, the junction kept 6 bases outside the gene matches. Per germline, CDR1 SSHAT and CDR2 FNYEAQ (reference sequence). The CDR3 contains 14 residues. This CDR3 is CASTPIAGGDTQYF. The CDR3 coding sequence is TGTGCCAGCACCCCGATAGCGGGAGGGGATACGCAGTATTTT. The full variable domain, in which reference TRBV7-7 and TRBJ2-3 provide the parts outside the CDR3, is GAGVSQSPRYKVTKRGQDVTLRCDPISSHATLYWYQQALGQGPEFLTYFNYEAQPDKSGLPSDRFSAERPEGSISTLTIQRTEQRDSAMYRCASTPIAGGDTQYFGPGTRLTVL.

The chain employs TRBV29-1 and TRBJ2-7; weak D call: TRBD1 (6 bases). Per the germline V gene, CDR1 is SQVTM and CDR2 is ANQGSEA. V was trimmed by 5 bases and J by 3 bases, leaving 17 bases between them. This CDR3 is built from 14 residues. The CDR3 spells CSVQGSTGLYEQYF. As DNA, the CDR3 is TGCAGCGTTCAGGGATCGACAGGACTCTACGAGCAGTACTTC.

This clonotype appeared many times. CDR3 amino acids: CATSDRGQGWNTQYF. The CDR3 region has the DNA TGTGCCACCAGTGACCGCGGACAGGGATGGAATACGCAGTATTTT. V gene TRBV24-1 combines with J gene TRBJ2-3, with 8 nucleotides matching TRBD1. The CDR3 has 15 residues. The germline V gene encodes CDR1 KGHDR and CDR2 SFDVKD. The junction had 9 bases not matched to a gene; V was cut back by 4 bases and J by 7 bases.

This clonotype was detected many times. The chain links TRBV18 to TRBJ2-7; 11 bases fit TRBD2. V trimming: 0 bases; J trimming: 7 bases; junction bases outside the gene matches: 5. CDR1 is KGHSH and CDR2 is LQKENI in the germline V gene. The CDR3 length is 15 residues. The CDR3 protein is CASSPPGTSGGEQYF. Written as DNA, the CDR3 is TGTGCCAGCTCACCACCCGGGACTAGCGGAGGGGAGCAGTACTTC.

Ten or more counts support this clonotype. The rearrangement links TRBV4-3 to TRBJ1-5; D is unclear. The ends were cut back, 0 bases at V and 7 bases at J, with 13 bases in the middle. The CDR3 has 15 residues. In germline, CDR1 is LGHNA, CDR2 YSLEER. CDR3 region: CASSQDHGVGQPQHF. DNA for the CDR3: TGCGCCAGCAGCCAAGATCATGGGGTTGGACAGCCCCAGCATTTT.

This clonotype showed up many times. The rearrangement joins TRBV10-3 to TRBJ1-1, with a tentative D call TRBD1 (6 bases). This CDR3 is 15 amino acids long. Germline lookup yields CDR1 ENHRY and CDR2 SYGVKD. The germline V and J ends were trimmed by 4 bases and 1 base, with 13 bases remaining between them. For the CDR3, the DNA is TGTGCCATCAGTGCTCGGGGGCCAGCGAACACTGAAGCTTTCTTT. The encoded protein is CAISARGPANTEAFF.

This clonotype was found many times. The chain couples TRBV29-1 to TRBJ2-7; D unresolved. The CDR3 runs to 13 residues. Trimming cost V 5 bases and J 6 bases, with 17 bases left between them. Germline V gives CDR1 SQVTM, CDR2 ANQGSEA. DNA for the CDR3: TGCAGCGTTCTAGGCCGGGTCGGCGGCGAGCAGTACTTC. Its translation: CSVLGRVGGEQYF.

The sample holds many counts of this clonotype. J is TRBJ2-2 and V is TRBV29-1; TRBD1 is a possible D gene (5 bases). Trimming took 4 bases from V and 4 from J, leaving 10 bases between them. Per the germline V gene, CDR1 is SQVTM and CDR2 is ANQGSEA. The CDR3 sequence is 13 residues long. DNA of the CDR3: TGCAGCGTTGTTAGGCAGGGCACCGGGGAGCTGTTTTTT. Translating gives CSVVRQGTGELFF.

This clonotype appeared many times. The CDR3 coding sequence is TGCAGCGCCGCAGGGCTAGACACAGATACGCAGTATTTT. It encodes CSAAGLDTDTQYF. V is TRBV29-1 and J is TRBJ2-3; D is possibly TRBD1 (5 bases). V gave up 7 bases and J gave up 2 bases, with 13 bases separating them. The CDR3 has 13 residues. In germline, CDR1 is SQVTM, CDR2 ANQGSEA.

This clonotype was recorded at least ten times. The chain uses TRBV20-1 and TRBJ2-7; 8 nucleotides line up with TRBD2. The CDR3 loop spans 15 amino acids. CDR1 and CDR2 (germline): DFQATT, SNEGSKA (reference sequence). Losses at the gene ends were 4 bases for V and 3 bases for J; bases not matched to a gene: 11. Here the CDR3 reads CSATSGIGTSYEQYF. CDR3 DNA sequence: TGCAGTGCTACCTCAGGGATTGGGACTAGCTACGAGCAGTACTTC.

This clonotype has at least ten counts. The chain has TRBV5-1 and TRBJ1-2; 7 nucleotides match TRBD1. After removal of 0 bases from V and 7 bases from J, the junction contained 6 bases not matched to a gene. This CDR3 is built from 14 residues. Germline V CDR1 and CDR2: SGHRS, YFSETQ. The CDR3 here is CASSLGQGASGYTF. In DNA, the CDR3 is TGCGCCAGCAGCTTGGGACAGGGCGCAAGTGGCTACACCTTC.

The table lists this clonotype with many counts. This chain connects TRBV5-1 to TRBJ2-1; D tentatively fits TRBD1 or TRBD2 (5 bases each). Germline CDR1 is SGHRS and CDR2 is YFSETQ. V was clipped by 9 bases and J by 7 bases, with 23 bases between them. This CDR3 region has 15 residues. In DNA, the CDR3 is TGCGCCACCACCCCCTCCGGGGCCGTAGGTAATGAGCAGTTCTTC. This gives the protein CATTPSGAVGNEQFF.

Ten or more counts support this clonotype. CDR3 region: CASSLLGQGNGELFF. The CDR3 region has the DNA TGTGCCAGCAGCCTCCTGGGACAGGGGAACGGGGAGCTGTTTTTT. This chain joins TRBV2 and TRBJ2-2; TRBD1 aligns across 10 bases. The CDR3 runs 15 residues. V shed 6 bases and J 7 bases; nucleotides not matched to a gene: 8. Germline lookup yields CDR1 SNHLY and CDR2 FYNNEI.

Many counts were recorded for this clonotype. The chain joins TRBV6-5 to TRBJ2-3; D is unclear. CDR3 length: 16 residues. Germline assignment: CDR1 MNHEY and CDR2 SVGAGI. V lost 2 bases and J 5 bases, leaving 17 bases between the germline ends. The CDR3 DNA follows: TGTGCCAGCAGTTACGGCGGCGGCCGTGGTATAGATACGCAGTATTTT. It codes for CASSYGGGRGIDTQYF.

This clonotype appeared many times. This chain connects TRBV5-1 to TRBJ2-1; unclear D gene. V lost 1 base to trimming and J lost 12 bases, with 8 bases between them. Germline CDR1 and CDR2: SGHRS and YFSETQ. The CDR3 runs 11 residues. The CDR3 spells CASSLLSAQFF. The CDR3 region has the DNA TGCGCCAGCAGCTTGTTGTCGGCGCAGTTCTTC.

This clonotype was counted ten times or more. The chain has TRBV19 and TRBJ1-1; tentative D call: TRBD1 (6 bases). Per the germline V gene, CDR1 is LNHDA and CDR2 is SQIVND (reference sequence). The CDR3 totals 15 residues. Trimming stripped 2 bases from V and 0 bases from J, with 10 bases between. The CDR3 is CASSIQQGLNTEAFF. CDR3 DNA: TGTGCCAGTAGTATACAACAGGGACTGAACACTGAAGCTTTCTTT.

This clonotype showed up many times. CDR3 protein: CSAQPPQGAGETQYF. DNA of the CDR3: TGCAGTGCCCAGCCCCCGCAGGGGGCGGGAGAGACCCAGTACTTC. J is TRBJ2-5 and V is TRBV20-1; TRBD1 matches at 8 bases. The length of the CDR3 is 15 residues. The germline V gene has CDR1 DFQATT and CDR2 SNEGSKA (reference sequence). After removal of 6 bases from V and 4 bases from J, the junction contained 13 bases not matched to a gene.

This clonotype came up a few times. This chain connects TRBV5-4 to TRBJ2-5, with 7 positions matching TRBD2. The trim removed 0 bases at V and 5 bases at J, leaving 7 bases unmatched. Germline values: CDR1 SGHNT, CDR2 YYREEE (reference sequence). The CDR3 extends over 15 amino acids. The CDR3, as DNA: TGTGCCAGCAGCTTGGCTGGCGGGAGAGGGGAGACCCAGTACTTC. Residues: CASSLAGGRGETQYF.

This clonotype was detected ten times or more. V gene TRBV28 combines with J gene TRBJ2-7; D assignment may be TRBD1 or TRBD2 (5 bases each). The CDR3 spans 15 residues. Germline loops: CDR1 MDHEN, CDR2 SYDVKM. Trimming took 2 bases from V and 0 from J, leaving 11 bases between them. CDR3 DNA sequence: TGTGCCAGCAGTTTACCGAGGGGTTACTCCTACGAGCAGTACTTC. It is translated as CASSLPRGYSYEQYF.

This clonotype was seen many times. This chain links TRBV11-1 with TRBJ2-2; the D gene could be TRBD1 or TRBD2 (6 bases each). Germline lookup yields CDR1 SGHAT and CDR2 FQDESV (reference sequence). Deletions cut 0 bases from V and 7 bases from J, with 12 bases between. The CDR3 totals 15 residues. CDR3 sequence: CASSLAKGGGGELFF. CDR3 DNA: TGTGCCAGCAGCTTAGCCAAAGGGGGAGGCGGGGAGCTGTTTTTT.

This clonotype was observed at least ten times. This chain joins TRBV20-1 and TRBJ2-4; D call uncertain. Trimming cost V 1 base and J 0 bases, with 4 bases left between them. CDR1 is DFQATT and CDR2 is SNEGSKA in the germline V gene (reference sequence). The CDR3 sequence is 13 residues long. CDR3 bases: TGCAGTGCTAGAGTCCTAGCCAAAAACATTCAGTACTTC. Translation gives CSARVLAKNIQYF.